What follows are 3 T cell receptor beta chains derived from one specimen sequenced in a study of spatial heterogeneity in lung cancer. Study observations and caveats: In tumors, expanded intratumoral alpha and beta TCR counts tracked mutation counts.

TCRdb processed the 5' RACE reads anew with MiXCR; each CDR3 protein has one entry. Of 20,000 to 25,000 distinct CDR3 sequences in the sample, about 6% were seen once. These receptors have no identified antigens. As for time point: sample taken at primary tumor resection. This specimen was lung tumor tissue, taken at surgery. The receptors come from a male donor with early-stage non-small cell lung cancer.

This clonotype was seen ten or more times. This chain uses TRBV6-5 with TRBJ2-3, with no clear D. This CDR3 has 11 amino acids. Germline V gives CDR1 MNHEY, CDR2 SVGAGI. The ends were cut back, 8 bases at V and 5 bases at J, with 8 bases in the middle. CDR3 coding DNA: TGTGCCAGCGAAGGCAGAGATACGCAGTATTTT. It yields the protein CASEGRDTQYF.

This clonotype was recorded many times. This sequence joins TRBV13 and TRBJ1-4, with TRBD1 matching 9 bases. V trimming: 3 bases; J trimming: 8 bases; junction bases outside the gene matches: 4. CDR1 PRHDT and CDR2 FYEKMQ come from the germline V gene (reference sequence). The CDR3 covers 14 residues. This CDR3 reads CASSLDRGREKLFF. CDR3 nucleotide sequence: TGTGCCAGCAGCTTGGACAGGGGACGGGAAAAACTGTTTTTT.

In this sample, this clonotype is medium-sized. The gene calls are TRBV6-6 and TRBJ2-2; D ambiguous. Germline V CDR1 and CDR2: MNHNY, SVGAGI (reference sequence). Trimming removed 8 bases from V and 2 bases from J, with 9 bases in between. The CDR3 loop spans 13 amino acids. In DNA, the CDR3 is TGTGCCAGCGACCAGCGTAACACCGGGGAGCTGTTTTTT. It encodes CASDQRNTGELFF.